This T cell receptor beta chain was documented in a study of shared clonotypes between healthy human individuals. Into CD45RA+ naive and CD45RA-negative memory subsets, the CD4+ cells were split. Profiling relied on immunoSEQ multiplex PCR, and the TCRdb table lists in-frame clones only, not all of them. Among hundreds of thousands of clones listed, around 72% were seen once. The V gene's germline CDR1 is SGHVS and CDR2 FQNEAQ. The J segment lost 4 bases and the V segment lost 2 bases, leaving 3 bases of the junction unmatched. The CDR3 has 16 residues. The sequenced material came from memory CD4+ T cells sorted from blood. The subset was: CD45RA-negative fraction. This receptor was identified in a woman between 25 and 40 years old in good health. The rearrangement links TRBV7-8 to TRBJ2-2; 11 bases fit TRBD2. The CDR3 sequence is CASSLKLAGATGELFF. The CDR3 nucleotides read TGTGCCAGCAGCTTAAAACTAGCGGGAGCCACCGGGGAGCTGTTTTTT.